The rows below give T cell receptor beta chains drawn from one sample of a study of blood T cell repertoires in COVID-19. Sequencing was performed with immunoSEQ multiplex PCR; in TCRdb, only in-frame clones are kept and a portion is missing. The sample comprises approximately 61,000 clones, approximately 80% of which are singletons, and about 30% rests with the top ten. The sample was peripheral blood. The receptor source for this set is a human donor in a cohort sampled during active COVID-19. CDR3s include the opening cysteine and the closing phenylalanine or tryptophan. D genes are given only for firm matches. The size of a clone is reported for some rows only, either as once, few or many, or as a class for expanded clones.

CDR3 length: 13
clone size: -
V gene: TRBV24-1
J gene: TRBJ2-3
D gene: -
CDR3 protein: CATRQFSTDTQYF
CDR3 DNA: TGTGCCACCAGACAGTTTTCCACAGATACGCAGTATTTT

CDR3 length: 16
clone size: -
V gene: TRBV5-6
J gene: TRBJ1-2
D gene: -
CDR3 protein: CASSLVGGGEDYGYTF
CDR3 DNA: TGTGCCAGCAGCTTGGTAGGTGGGGGCGAGGACTATGGCTACACCTTC

CDR3 length: 13
clone size: -
V gene: TRBV5-6
J gene: TRBJ1-2
D gene: TRBD1
CDR3 protein: CASSVDRSYGYTF
CDR3 DNA: TGTGCCAGCAGCGTGGACAGGAGCTATGGCTACACCTTC

CDR3 length: 11
clone size: -
V gene: TRBV25-1
J gene: TRBJ1-2
D gene: -
CDR3 protein: CASSESYGYTF
CDR3 DNA: TGTGCCAGCAGTGAGAGCTATGGCTACACCTTC

CDR3 length: 13
clone size: once
V gene: TRBV19
J gene: TRBJ1-5
D gene: TRBD1
CDR3 protein: CASSPTGVEAQHF
CDR3 DNA: TGTGCCAGTAGCCCGACAGGGGTTGAGGCCCAGCATTTT

CDR3 length: 15
clone size: -
V gene: TRBV3-1/TRBV3-2
J gene: TRBJ1-6
D gene: TRBD1
CDR3 protein: CASSPGQNHNSPLHF
CDR3 DNA: TGTGCCAGCAGCCCGGGACAGAATCATAATTCACCCCTCCACTTT

CDR3 length: 14
clone size: -
V gene: TRBV30
J gene: TRBJ2-5
D gene: -
CDR3 protein: CAWSAMAPGETQYF
CDR3 DNA: TGTGCCTGGAGTGCTATGGCGCCGGGGGAGACCCAGTACTTC

CDR3 length: 13
clone size: few
V gene: TRBV6-2/TRBV6-3
J gene: TRBJ2-7
D gene: -
CDR3 protein: CASSLSQGGEQYF
CDR3 DNA: TGTGCCAGCAGCCTTTCTCAGGGTGGCGAGCAGTACTTC

CDR3 length: 14
clone size: -
V gene: TRBV28
J gene: TRBJ2-7
D gene: -
CDR3 protein: CASSYSSFASEQYF
CDR3 DNA: TGTGCCAGCAGCTACTCCTCTTTTGCGAGCGAGCAGTACTTC

CDR3 length: 13
clone size: -
V gene: TRBV29-1
J gene: TRBJ1-2
D gene: TRBD1
CDR3 protein: CSVARGPNYGYTF
CDR3 DNA: TGCAGCGTAGCCAGGGGGCCCAACTATGGCTACACCTTC

CDR3 length: 17
clone size: -
V gene: TRBV14
J gene: TRBJ2-4
D gene: -
CDR3 protein: CASSQGGSAPSKNIQYF
CDR3 DNA: TGTGCCAGCAGCCAAGGAGGTTCCGCCCCCTCCAAAAACATTCAGTACTTC

CDR3 length: 14
clone size: -
V gene: TRBV6-5
J gene: TRBJ2-2
D gene: -
CDR3 protein: CASSRTADTGELFF
CDR3 DNA: TGTGCCAGCAGTAGGACAGCTGACACCGGGGAGCTGTTTTTT

CDR3 length: 14
clone size: once
V gene: TRBV6-1
J gene: TRBJ2-7
D gene: -
CDR3 protein: CASSEVAGTYEQYF
CDR3 DNA: TGTGCCAGCAGTGAAGTGGCAGGGACCTACGAGCAGTACTTC

CDR3 length: 15
clone size: many
V gene: TRBV24-1
J gene: TRBJ1-4
D gene: -
CDR3 protein: CATSERFATNEKLFF
CDR3 DNA: TGTGCCACCAGTGAGCGGTTCGCAACTAATGAAAAACTGTTTTTT

CDR3 length: 13
clone size: -
V gene: TRBV29-1
J gene: TRBJ2-7
D gene: TRBD2
CDR3 protein: CSVGTSGPYEQYF
CDR3 DNA: TGCAGCGTTGGCACTAGCGGGCCCTACGAGCAGTACTTC

CDR3 length: 17
clone size: -
V gene: TRBV4-3
J gene: TRBJ2-3
D gene: TRBD2
CDR3 protein: CASSLGLAGGSTDTQYF
CDR3 DNA: TGCGCCAGCAGCCTCGGACTAGCGGGGGGGAGCACAGATACGCAGTATTTT

CDR3 length: 13
clone size: -
V gene: TRBV6-5
J gene: TRBJ2-7
D gene: -
CDR3 protein: CASSTTGLDEQYF
CDR3 DNA: TGTGCCAGCAGCACGACAGGTTTGGACGAGCAGTACTTC

CDR3 length: 16
clone size: -
V gene: TRBV7-6
J gene: TRBJ2-2
D gene: TRBD2
CDR3 protein: CASSSLAGGYTGELFF
CDR3 DNA: TGTGCCAGCAGCTCCCTAGCGGGGGGGTACACCGGGGAGCTGTTTTTT

CDR3 length: 13
clone size: -
V gene: TRBV5-1
J gene: TRBJ2-1
D gene: TRBD1
CDR3 protein: CASSFGTVNEQFF
CDR3 DNA: TGCGCCAGCAGCTTTGGGACAGTGAATGAGCAGTTCTTC

CDR3 length: 17
clone size: -
V gene: TRBV4-3
J gene: TRBJ2-2
D gene: TRBD1
CDR3 protein: CASSQEGGTGTAGELFF
CDR3 DNA: TGCGCCAGCAGCCAAGAGGGGGGGACAGGGACAGCCGGGGAGCTGTTTTTT

CDR3 length: 16
clone size: once
V gene: TRBV5-6
J gene: TRBJ2-7
D gene: TRBD2
CDR3 protein: CASSPPPGLVDYEQYF
CDR3 DNA: TGTGCCAGCAGCCCCCCCCCGGGACTAGTAGATTACGAGCAGTACTTC

CDR3 length: 15
clone size: few
V gene: TRBV7-9
J gene: TRBJ2-5
D gene: -
CDR3 protein: CASSLRMGRSETQYF
CDR3 DNA: TGTGCCAGCAGCTTAAGAATGGGGAGGTCGGAGACCCAGTACTTC

CDR3 length: 16
clone size: -
V gene: TRBV3-1/TRBV3-2
J gene: TRBJ1-1
D gene: TRBD1
CDR3 protein: CASSPRQGHMNTEAFF
CDR3 DNA: TGTGCCAGCAGCCCACGACAGGGGCACATGAACACTGAAGCTTTCTTT

CDR3 length: 14
clone size: -
V gene: TRBV5-4
J gene: TRBJ1-1
D gene: -
CDR3 protein: CASLRASGDTEAFF
CDR3 DNA: TGTGCCAGCCTGAGGGCCTCGGGGGACACTGAAGCTTTCTTT

CDR3 length: 16
clone size: -
V gene: TRBV7-9
J gene: TRBJ1-4
D gene: -
CDR3 protein: CASSLVRGGLNEKLFF
CDR3 DNA: TGTGCCAGCAGCTTAGTCCGAGGGGGTCTTAATGAAAAACTGTTTTTT

CDR3 length: 13
clone size: -
V gene: TRBV11-2
J gene: TRBJ2-7
D gene: -
CDR3 protein: CASSLDRTYEQYF
CDR3 DNA: TGTGCCAGCAGCTTGGACAGAACCTACGAGCAGTACTTC

CDR3 length: 13
clone size: -
V gene: TRBV2
J gene: TRBJ1-2
D gene: -
CDR3 protein: CASSEAQEAGYTF
CDR3 DNA: TGTGCCAGCAGTGAAGCCCAAGAAGCTGGCTACACCTTC

CDR3 length: 15
clone size: -
V gene: TRBV28
J gene: TRBJ2-7
D gene: TRBD1
CDR3 protein: CASRAGQGKIDEQYF
CDR3 DNA: TGTGCCAGCAGGGCGGGACAGGGGAAGATCGACGAGCAGTACTTC

CDR3 length: 13
clone size: -
V gene: TRBV24-1
J gene: TRBJ2-3
D gene: -
CDR3 protein: CATRDSSTGTQYF
CDR3 DNA: TGTGCCACCAGGGACTCTTCTACCGGTACGCAGTATTTT

CDR3 length: 18
clone size: many
V gene: TRBV11-2
J gene: TRBJ2-2
D gene: -
CDR3 protein: CASSLAKGGTSNTGELFF
CDR3 DNA: TGTGCCAGCAGCTTAGCGAAGGGGGGGACATCTAACACCGGGGAGCTGTTTTTT

CDR3 length: 13
clone size: -
V gene: TRBV7-2
J gene: TRBJ1-5
D gene: -
CDR3 protein: CASSPGKNQPQHF
CDR3 DNA: TGTGCCAGCAGTCCCGGGAAGAATCAGCCCCAGCATTTT

CDR3 length: 17
clone size: -
V gene: TRBV6-2/TRBV6-3
J gene: TRBJ1-6
D gene: -
CDR3 protein: CASSHPWGGISNSPLHF
CDR3 DNA: TGTGCCAGCAGTCACCCTTGGGGAGGAATCAGTAATTCACCCCTCCACTTT

CDR3 length: 14
clone size: few
V gene: TRBV9
J gene: TRBJ2-5
D gene: TRBD1
CDR3 protein: CASNAVGGRETQYF
CDR3 DNA: TGTGCCAGCAACGCGGTAGGGGGCCGGGAGACCCAGTACTTC

CDR3 length: 16
clone size: -
V gene: TRBV28
J gene: TRBJ2-7
D gene: TRBD1
CDR3 protein: CASSPHARQGAYEQYF
CDR3 DNA: TGTGCCAGCAGTCCTCACGCCCGCCAGGGGGCCTACGAGCAGTACTTC

CDR3 length: 16
clone size: -
V gene: TRBV28
J gene: TRBJ1-5
D gene: -
CDR3 protein: CASSFRLRRSNQPQHF
CDR3 DNA: TGTGCCAGCAGTTTCCGCCTTCGGAGAAGCAATCAGCCCCAGCATTTT

CDR3 length: 16
clone size: -
V gene: TRBV6-2/TRBV6-3
J gene: TRBJ2-5
D gene: TRBD1
CDR3 protein: CASSYSGTGAQETQYF
CDR3 DNA: TGTGCCAGCAGTTACTCGGGGACAGGGGCCCAAGAGACCCAGTACTTC

CDR3 length: 15
clone size: -
V gene: TRBV5-8
J gene: TRBJ2-1
D gene: -
CDR3 protein: CASSLGLSSYNEQFF
CDR3 DNA: TGTGCCAGCAGCTTGGGGTTGAGCTCCTACAATGAGCAGTTCTTC

CDR3 length: 15
clone size: -
V gene: TRBV28
J gene: TRBJ2-7
D gene: -
CDR3 protein: CASSKQGRFLYEQYF
CDR3 DNA: TGTGCCAGCAGTAAACAGGGAAGGTTCCTCTACGAGCAGTACTTC

CDR3 length: 14
clone size: -
V gene: TRBV18
J gene: TRBJ1-6
D gene: -
CDR3 protein: CASSQSSYNSPLHF
CDR3 DNA: TGTGCCAGCTCACAATCGAGCTATAATTCACCCCTCCACTTT

CDR3 length: 14
clone size: many
V gene: TRBV28
J gene: TRBJ2-7
D gene: -
CDR3 protein: CASSSPGDWYEQYF
CDR3 DNA: TGTGCCAGCAGTTCCCCGGGGGATTGGTACGAGCAGTACTTC

CDR3 length: 16
clone size: -
V gene: TRBV2
J gene: TRBJ2-7
D gene: TRBD1
CDR3 protein: CASSRGPGQGTYEQYF
CDR3 DNA: TGTGCCAGCAGTCGCGGTCCGGGACAGGGTACGTACGAGCAGTACTTC

CDR3 length: 14
clone size: -
V gene: TRBV7-9
J gene: TRBJ1-2
D gene: TRBD1
CDR3 protein: CASSFAGTAYGYTF
CDR3 DNA: TGTGCCAGCAGCTTCGCCGGGACAGCATATGGCTACACCTTC

CDR3 length: 15
clone size: -
V gene: TRBV28
J gene: TRBJ2-7
D gene: -
CDR3 protein: CASSLGGAGSYEQYF
CDR3 DNA: TGTGCCAGCAGTTTAGGCGGGGCCGGGTCCTACGAGCAGTACTTC

CDR3 length: 12
clone size: few
V gene: TRBV2
J gene: TRBJ1-2
D gene: TRBD1
CDR3 protein: CASKGQGYGYTF
CDR3 DNA: TGTGCCAGCAAGGGACAGGGCTATGGCTACACCTTC

CDR3 length: 12
clone size: few
V gene: TRBV7-8
J gene: TRBJ2-3
D gene: -
CDR3 protein: CASSLKADTQYF
CDR3 DNA: TGTGCCAGCAGCTTAAAAGCGGATACGCAGTATTTT

CDR3 length: 15
clone size: -
V gene: TRBV7-2
J gene: TRBJ1-4
D gene: TRBD1
CDR3 protein: CASSTRQGGAEKLFF
CDR3 DNA: TGTGCCAGCAGCACCCGACAGGGAGGTGCTGAAAAACTGTTTTTT

CDR3 length: 12
clone size: -
V gene: TRBV5-1
J gene: TRBJ1-2
D gene: TRBD1
CDR3 protein: CASTQGAQGYTF
CDR3 DNA: TGCGCCAGCACCCAGGGGGCGCAGGGCTACACCTTC

CDR3 length: 14
clone size: -
V gene: TRBV19
J gene: TRBJ1-6
D gene: TRBD1
CDR3 protein: CASSRQGEVSPLHF
CDR3 DNA: TGTGCCAGTAGCAGACAGGGGGAAGTGTCACCCCTCCACTTT

CDR3 length: 14
clone size: -
V gene: TRBV25-1
J gene: TRBJ2-1
D gene: TRBD1
CDR3 protein: CASNPGGLNNEQFF
CDR3 DNA: TGTGCCAGCAACCCAGGGGGCCTCAACAATGAGCAGTTCTTC

CDR3 length: 15
clone size: few
V gene: TRBV14
J gene: TRBJ1-2
D gene: TRBD1
CDR3 protein: CASSQSGTGHYGYTF
CDR3 DNA: TGTGCCAGCAGCCAGTCCGGGACAGGGCACTATGGCTACACCTTC

CDR3 length: 17
clone size: -
V gene: TRBV11-2
J gene: TRBJ1-2
D gene: -
CDR3 protein: CASSFVPSPTAGDGYTF
CDR3 DNA: TGTGCCAGCAGCTTTGTCCCATCTCCAACAGCGGGCGATGGCTACACCTTC

CDR3 length: 16
clone size: -
V gene: TRBV7-2
J gene: TRBJ2-3
D gene: TRBD2
CDR3 protein: CASSFTSGGTTDTQYF
CDR3 DNA: TGTGCCAGCAGCTTTACTAGCGGGGGAACCACAGATACGCAGTATTTT

CDR3 length: 14
clone size: -
V gene: TRBV6-2/TRBV6-3
J gene: TRBJ1-2
D gene: -
CDR3 protein: CASSLDRNFYGYTF
CDR3 DNA: TGTGCCAGCAGCCTAGACAGGAACTTCTATGGCTACACCTTC